This T cell receptor (beta chain) was recorded in a study of blood T cell repertoires in COVID-19. Study as a whole: Whether acute or convalescent, the COVID-19 samples came from the United States, Italy and Spain.

Per the germline V gene, CDR1 is SGHAT and CDR2 is FQNNGV. CDR3 length: 17 amino acids. Trimming took 3 bases from V and 0 from J; bases not matched to a gene: 8. Libraries were prepared by immunoSEQ multiplex PCR; TCRdb keeps only in-frame clonotypes and omits some of them. The table lists 60,000 to 85,000 clones, roughly nine tenths of them singletons. This clone was observed a few times. The sequence derives from a man aged 35-49 years with COVID-19, enrolled during active disease. Input material: peripheral blood. The V call is TRBV11-2, the J call TRBJ2-3; 8 bases fit TRBD1. CDR3 amino acids: CASSFGTGGGSTDTQYF. The CDR3 nucleotides are TGTGCCAGCAGCTTCGGGACAGGAGGAGGTAGCACAGATACGCAGTATTTT.